The rows below give T cell receptor beta chains drawn from one sample of a study of blood T cell repertoires in COVID-19. Sequenced by immunoSEQ multiplex PCR; TCRdb stores in-frame clones only, minus some. In the table there are more than 65,000 clones, around 84% of which are singletons. The material sequenced was peripheral blood. The receptors derive from a woman older than 75 with acute or convalescent COVID-19. CDR3s include the opening cysteine and the closing phenylalanine or tryptophan. D genes are given only for firm matches. Clone size is given for some rows only: seen once, a few or many times, or a class if the clone is expanded.

cdr3_length	j_call	v_call	d_call	clone_size	cdr3_aa	cdr3_nt
12	TRBJ2-3	TRBV11-2	.	.	CASSFGQDTQYF	TGTGCCAGCAGCTTTGGCCAGGATACGCAGTATTTT
18	TRBJ2-3	TRBV5-1	TRBD2	.	CASSLALTGTSSTDTQYF	TGCGCCAGCAGCTTGGCCCTCACCGGGACTAGTAGCACAGATACGCAGTATTTT
15	TRBJ1-2	TRBV9	TRBD1	few	CASSPPDRGGYGYTF	TGTGCCAGCAGCCCTCCGGACAGGGGCGGCTATGGCTACACCTTC
14	TRBJ2-1	TRBV18	.	.	CASSPTVAGNEQFF	TGTGCCAGCTCACCCACGGTCGCGGGCAATGAGCAGTTCTTC
14	TRBJ2-5	TRBV3-1/TRBV3-2	TRBD2	.	CASSRREGQETQYF	TGTGCCAGCAGCCGGAGGGAGGGGCAAGAGACCCAGTACTTC
14	TRBJ1-2	TRBV27	TRBD1	.	CASSLRTGDNGYTF	TGTGCCAGCAGTTTAAGGACAGGGGACAATGGCTACACCTTC
11	TRBJ2-3	TRBV19	.	.	CASSFADTQYF	TGTGCCAGTAGTTTCGCAGATACGCAGTATTTT
15	TRBJ2-5	TRBV3-1/TRBV3-2	TRBD2	.	CASSHWGRAGETQYF	TGTGCCAGCAGCCATTGGGGGAGGGCGGGGGAGACCCAGTACTTC
14	TRBJ1-4	TRBV5-5	TRBD1	.	CASSRTGGDEKLFF	TGTGCCAGCAGTCGGACAGGGGGCGATGAAAAACTGTTTTTT
15	TRBJ2-7	TRBV29-1	TRBD1	.	CSVVKNRGTSYEQYF	TGCAGCGTTGTAAAGAACAGGGGGACCTCCTACGAGCAGTACTTC
16	TRBJ2-7	TRBV14	.	few	CASSALGRTATYEQYF	TGTGCCAGCAGCGCCTTAGGGAGGACGGCCACATACGAGCAGTACTTC
13	TRBJ2-3	TRBV19	TRBD1	.	CASSLDREDTQYF	TGTGCCAGTAGTCTTGACAGGGAAGATACGCAGTATTTT
14	TRBJ1-5	TRBV19	.	.	CASSIQVSNQPQHF	TGTGCCAGTAGTATCCAGGTTAGCAATCAGCCCCAGCATTTT
13	TRBJ2-5	TRBV19	.	.	CASSMEGRETQYF	TGTGCCAGTAGTATGGAGGGGCGGGAGACCCAGTACTTC
16	TRBJ1-3	TRBV19	.	.	CASRFWGTDSGNTIYF	TGTGCCAGTAGGTTCTGGGGCACTGACTCTGGAAACACCATATATTTT
12	TRBJ1-6	TRBV12-3/TRBV12-4	TRBD1	few	CASSFNRGHLHF	TGTGCCAGCAGTTTCAACAGGGGGCACCTCCACTTT
14	TRBJ2-5	TRBV7-9	TRBD1	few	CASSLIRGQETQYF	TGTGCCAGCAGCTTAATCAGGGGGCAGGAGACCCAGTACTTC
16	TRBJ2-6	TRBV11-2	TRBD1	few	CASRQGALSGANVLTF	TGTGCCAGCAGACAGGGGGCTCTCTCTGGGGCCAACGTCCTGACTTTC
13	TRBJ1-1	TRBV6-4	.	.	CASRDPSGGEAFF	TGTGCCAGCAGGGACCCTTCCGGAGGTGAAGCTTTCTTT
13	TRBJ2-1	TRBV7-9	TRBD2	.	CASSPLAGGEQFF	TGTGCCAGCAGCCCACTAGCGGGGGGTGAGCAGTTCTTC
14	TRBJ1-4	TRBV2	.	.	CASSYIATNEKLFF	TGTGCCAGCAGTTACATTGCAACTAATGAAAAACTGTTTTTT
14	TRBJ1-2	TRBV5-4	.	.	CASSLRWEGYGYTF	TGTGCCAGCAGCTTGCGCTGGGAGGGGTATGGCTACACCTTC